A selection of T cell receptor beta chains follows, all from one sample in a study of human T cells and chemical hapten exposure. TCRdb re-analysed the RACE reads in MiXCR, keeping a single row per CDR3 protein. There are 100,000 or so distinct CDR3 sequences in the sample; nearly 35% occur only once, and around 2.7% lies in the top ten. The sequencing used whole blood, collected in connection with sensitization to the hapten diphenylcyclopropenone (DPC). The receptors come from a man in his forties or fifties with alopecia areata. Some clones in this sample may be carry-over from other donors' samples. Both conserved end residues are trimmed from each CDR3. Clone size, where shown, is once, few, many, or a class for clones that have expanded.

CDR3 | size | V
SARGPPDRDGETQY | . | TRBV20-1
ASTQTDSGANVLT | few | TRBV28
AISGNRANEQY | . | TRBV10-3
ASSGTGDEQF | few | TRBV2
ASSQDLQGGSPLH | . | TRBV3-1
ASSKTGNTEAF | . | TRBV7-8
ASSETRGYT | . | TRBV28
SVVKNTGELF | . | TRBV29-1
ASSGQGRPYGYT | . | TRBV6-5
AISIGRDKETQY | . | TRBV10-3